This paragraph reports one T cell receptor (beta chain). This clone was observed a handful of times. No antigen is known for it. It has no much larger one-base neighbor in the sample; base qualities were not kept. This record comes from a study of human CD4 T cells and Enterobacteriaceae (dated by TCRdb to between 2020 and 2021). Overall study outcomes, separate from this receptor: Ex vivo, broadly cross-reactive clonotypes were observed to appear more expanded than specific clonotypes, with about 55% of the 19 and about 65% of the roughly 30 being found within the top 5%. The reactivity of ex vivo clonotypes was inferred solely by matching the nucleotide sequences of those clonotypes to CFSE-low cultures from the same donors.

The V end gives up 3 bases and the J end 0 bases, leaving 4 bases in the junction not matched to a gene. CDR1 is given as MGHRA and CDR2 as YSYEKL, both from the germline V gene. The CDR3, from cysteine to phenylalanine, totals 16 residues. CDR3 DNA is the only sequence kept; it has 48 bases, read in frame from the first base. Memory CD4+ T cells were FACS-sorted on a FACSAria III to over 98% purity as all CD4+ cells other than CD45RA+CCR7+CD95- naive cells. Blood from healthy donors was obtained from blood donation centers in Switzerland. Positive selection with CD4 and CD14 magnetic microbeads was used to enrich total CD4+ T cells and monocytes. CD8+, CD14+, CD16+, CD56+, CD19+ and CD25-bright cells were excluded prior to sorting. To assess in vivo expansion of bacteria-reactive clonotypes, total memory CD4+ T cells from two blood donors were sequenced directly ex vivo. Isolation of peripheral blood mononuclear cells from donor blood was performed with Ficoll-Paque Plus.

The ex vivo total memory CD4+ samples were sequenced at deep level, which gave a detection sensitivity of one cell in 200,000. The QIAamp DNA Micro Kit was used to extract genomic DNA from cell pellets, and spectrophotometry was used to check the DNA quantity and purity. Amplification of TCR Vbeta CDR3 regions was performed with the immunoSEQ multiplex PCR assay. Amplicons were sequenced on the Illumina HiSeq platform. The retrieved sequences were 87 nucleotides long and included the CDR3 region. The paper's processing steps were these. A clonotype was defined as a unique productive TCR Vbeta nucleotide sequence and was quantified by productive template frequency from ImmunoSEQ Analyzer V3.0. Expanded clonotypes were defined by a threshold at the top 5th percentile of each frequency-ranked repertoire. The R package fossil was used to compute repertoire overlap as Chao-Jaccard, and the R package MASS was used to visualize the overlap by nonmetric multidimensional scaling. TCRdb limited this immuneACCESS table to in-frame rearrangements with V and J called. A share of clones is missing; checked studies link under half to unresolved V genes, and the rest is unexplained. The V and J calls and clone size are taken from that table; D and trimming were inferred from the DNA. The sample table shows some 29,000 clones, and 70% to 85% are seen once. The leading ten clones occupy about 1.5% of the sample.

This clonotype was sampled from a human donor in good health. Here the chain combines TRBV4-1 and TRBJ2-7, with 11 central nucleotides matching TRBD2. The source material was memory CD4+ T cells from blood. This sample's cell subset or site label indicates: total memory CD4 T cells sorted directly ex vivo, unstimulated. The DNA sequence reads TGCGCCAGCAGCCAGGATGGGACTAGCGGCTCCTACGAGCAGTACTTC. It specifies CASSQDGTSGSYEQYF.